This T cell receptor beta chain was captured in a study of blood T cells in healthy people across ages. Study observations and caveats: Naive T cell percentage strongly correlated with TCR beta diversity.

Extraction of total RNA produced a minimum of 5.5 micrograms from each sample. For the second PCR, which ran for roughly 7 to 11 cycles, a sample-barcoded 5' primer and a J-beta primer mix were used. The authors tagged each cDNA molecule using a template-switch adaptor with 12 random nucleotides. One entry per CDR3 protein results from TCRdb running MiXCR on the 5' RACE reads. Counted here are more than 450,000 distinct CDR3 sequences, roughly a quarter occurring once; the ten biggest clones make up 3% to 4%. A remark on this clonotype: Its specificity is not known.

In addition, the sample was reused for a study of T cells of mothers and their children. From that report: The yield was over 8.5 million TCR beta CDR3 reads from each mother and approximately 3.1 million from each child.

The source is a boy younger than 10 in good health. Input material: blood.

The DNA for the CDR3 is TGTGCCAGCAGTTCGACAGAGCGGCCAGATACGCAGTATTTT. This sequence encodes CASSSTERPDTQYF. V and J are TRBV6-2 or TRBV6-3 and TRBJ2-3; perhaps D is TRBD1 or TRBD2 (5 bases each). Germline CDR1 MNHEY, CDR2 SVGEGT. Trimming cost V 4 bases and J 4 bases, with 12 bases left between them. The CDR3 spans 14 residues.